These 29 T cell receptor beta chains share one sample of origin, sequenced in a study of response to subunit inactivated influenza vaccine. TCRdb itself ran the RT-PCR reads through MiXCR, one entry per CDR3 protein. In the table there are 500,000 to 600,000 distinct CDR3 sequences, approximately 14% of which are singletons. The sequencing here drew on PBMCs from blood, taken roughly 12 days after vaccination. All receptors come from a man aged 50 to 60 who received an inactivated influenza vaccine.

The V call is TRBV5-5, the J call TRBJ2-2, with D perhaps matching TRBD2 (5 bases). Germline V CDR1 and CDR2: SGHKS, YYEKEE (reference sequence). The CDR3 loop spans 17 amino acids. V dropped 2 bases and J dropped 6 bases, with 20 bases sitting between them. The CDR3: CASSFRFPGNQPGELFF. DNA for the CDR3: TGTGCCAGCAGCTTTCGTTTCCCGGGGAATCAACCCGGGGAGCTGTTTTTT.

V gene TRBV6-5 combines with J gene TRBJ2-1; a weak D match, TRBD2 (5 bases). Germline V gives CDR1 MNHEY, CDR2 SVGAGI. CDR3 length equals 14 residues. V was cut by 0 bases and J by 5 bases, with 8 bases left in between. CDR3 coding DNA: TGTGCCAGCAGTTACTCGGGAGAGAACAATGAGCAGTTCTTC. Its translation: CASSYSGENNEQFF.

This clonotype was detected only a few times. The chain carries TRBV4-3 and TRBJ2-3; D might be TRBD1 or TRBD2, each matching 5 bases. The CDR3 extends over 14 amino acids. CDR1 and CDR2 from the germline V gene are LGHNA and YSLEER. Between the trimmed V and J ends, which lost 3 bases and 2 bases, there was a span of 9 bases. The CDR3 DNA sequence: TGCGCCAGCAGCCAGGGACCAAACACAGATACGCAGTATTTT. Protein product: CASSQGPNTDTQYF.

This chain joins TRBV5-1 and TRBJ2-2; D possibly matches TRBD1 or TRBD2 (5 bases each). V was trimmed by 5 bases and J by 6 bases, leaving 20 bases between them. The germline V gene has CDR1 SGHRS and CDR2 YFSETQ. The length of the CDR3 is 16 residues. The chain's CDR3 is CASSSGTLGWSGELFF. In DNA form, the CDR3 reads TGCGCCAGCAGTTCTGGGACCTTGGGTTGGTCCGGGGAGCTGTTTTTT.

The CDR3 DNA is TGCAGCGTTTCGTTGGGTAGTGGGGCAGATACGCAGTATTTT. Its protein product is CSVSLGSGADTQYF. The rearrangement uses TRBV29-1 and TRBJ2-3; no reliable D call. The germline gives CDR1 SQVTM, CDR2 ANQGSEA. The CDR3 sequence is 14 residues long. Trimming removed 5 bases from V and 4 bases from J, with 16 bases in between.

This clonotype was recorded a few times. This chain connects TRBV28 to TRBJ2-2; D not resolved. Germline V CDR1 and CDR2: MDHEN, SYDVKM. The CDR3 spans 13 residues. The ends were cut back, 6 bases at V and 4 bases at J, with 9 bases in the middle. The CDR3 DNA is TGTGCCAGCAGGAACTCTCCCACCGGGGAGCTGTTTTTT. It encodes CASRNSPTGELFF.

This clonotype was observed a handful of times. The chain joins TRBV5-1 to TRBJ1-4, with D unresolved. The length of the CDR3 is 15 residues. V was shortened by 0 bases and J by 6 bases, with 12 bases between the two germline ends. Germline CDR1 is SGHRS and CDR2 is YFSETQ. CDR3 nucleotides: TGCGCCAGCAGCTTGGCCGGGGAGAGGGATGAAAAACTGTTTTTT. Encoded protein: CASSLAGERDEKLFF.

This clonotype has at least ten counts. This chain links TRBV7-9 with TRBJ2-5; 9 bases agree with TRBD1. This CDR3 has 16 amino acids. Germline trimming cut 5 bases from V and 3 bases from J; bases unmatched to any gene: 10. The germline V gene encodes CDR1 SEHNR and CDR2 FQNEAQ (reference sequence). In nucleotides, the CDR3 is TGTGCCAGCAGCCATCGGGACAGGGCAGAGAAAGAGACCCAGTACTTC. This translates into CASSHRDRAEKETQYF.

The rearrangement links TRBV12-3 or TRBV12-4 to TRBJ2-2, with 9 bases matching TRBD2. With V trimmed by 6 bases and J by 7 bases, 12 bases remained unmatched. The CDR3 is 16 residues long. CDR3 in amino acids: CASRNSGGIYGGELFF. Here the CDR3 DNA reads TGTGCCAGCAGAAATAGCGGGGGCATTTATGGCGGGGAGCTGTTTTTT.

The sample holds many counts of this clonotype. This sequence joins TRBV7-9 and TRBJ1-1; D gene unclear. The CDR3 totals 13 residues. V was trimmed by 7 bases and J by 1 base, leaving 10 bases between them. Germline CDR1 SEHNR, CDR2 FQNEAQ (reference sequence). The CDR3 spells CASTTVRNTEAFF. CDR3 sequence (DNA): TGTGCCAGCACCACCGTTCGGAACACTGAAGCTTTCTTT.

The J gene is TRBJ1-1, the V gene TRBV18, with 9 bases fitting TRBD1. There are 13 residues in the CDR3. CDR1 is KGHSH, CDR2 LQKENI, per germline. V gave up 6 bases and J gave up 8 bases; unmatched junction bases: 7. This CDR3 is CASSNGGQGEAFF. In DNA, the CDR3 is TGTGCCAGCTCGAATGGGGGACAGGGAGAAGCTTTCTTT.

There are a few counts of this clonotype. The chain has TRBV28 and TRBJ2-3; 7 bases are a match to TRBD2. The CDR3 totals 17 residues. V trimming: 5 bases; J trimming: 0 bases; junction bases outside the gene matches: 11. In germline, CDR1 is MDHEN, CDR2 SYDVKM. CDR3 in amino acids: CASSRFWSGDSTDTQYF. Written as DNA, the CDR3 is TGTGCCAGCAGTCGATTCTGGAGCGGGGATAGCACAGATACGCAGTATTTT.

The rearrangement uses TRBV6-2 or TRBV6-3 and TRBJ2-7; a weak D match, TRBD1 (6 bases). This CDR3 is 16 amino acids long. The germline V gene encodes CDR1 MNHEY and CDR2 SVGEGT. Trimming left V 2 bases short and J 0 bases short, with 14 bases between. Written as DNA, the CDR3 is TGTGCCAGCAGTTACCCTGGGACAACCTACTCCTACGAGCAGTACTTC. Translation gives CASSYPGTTYSYEQYF.

The CDR3 spells CASSQIQGREQYF. CDR3 DNA sequence: TGCGCCAGCAGCCAGATACAGGGGAGGGAGCAGTACTTC. The V call is TRBV4-3, the J call TRBJ2-7; perhaps TRBD1 as D (7 bases). The length of the CDR3 is 13 residues. In germline, CDR1 is LGHNA, CDR2 YSLEER. Trimming took 3 bases from V and 7 from J, leaving 13 bases between them.

There are a few counts of this clonotype. The chain joins TRBV29-1 to TRBJ2-2; 10 nucleotides match TRBD1. V lost 4 bases and J lost 6; bases outside the gene matches: 2. Germline CDR1 SQVTM, CDR2 ANQGSEA. The CDR3 sequence is 13 residues long. CDR3: CSVGTGGSGELFF. The DNA for the CDR3 is TGCAGCGTTGGGACAGGGGGTTCCGGGGAGCTGTTTTTT.

A few counts support this clonotype. This rearrangement joins TRBV20-1 to TRBJ2-1; 10 bases map to TRBD1. CDR3 size: 15 residues. Germline lookup yields CDR1 DFQATT and CDR2 SNEGSKA (reference sequence). The V gene end was trimmed by 5 bases and the J gene end by 3 bases; junction bases not matched to a gene: 7. The CDR3 DNA is TGCAGTGCTGTCGACGACAGGGGGCTCTACAATGAGCAGTTCTTC. Translation: CSAVDDRGLYNEQFF.

The sample holds a few counts of this clonotype. This chain joins TRBV28 and TRBJ2-1; D not certain. CDR1 is MDHEN, CDR2 SYDVKM, per germline. This CDR3 has 10 residues. Trimming shortened V by 6 bases and J by 7 bases, and 4 bases separated the two germline ends. CDR3 DNA sequence: TGTGCCAGCAGCTCAAATGAGCAGTTCTTC. Its translation: CASSSNEQFF.

This clonotype was detected only a few times. The rearrangement joins TRBV9 to TRBJ2-1; possibly TRBD1 for D (6 bases). Germline V gives CDR1 SGDLS, CDR2 YYNGEE. Trimming cost V 3 bases and J 6 bases, with 10 bases left between them. The CDR3 is 13 amino acids. CDR3 sequence: CASSARGGNEQFF. The DNA for the CDR3 is TGTGCCAGCAGCGCCAGGGGTGGCAATGAGCAGTTCTTC.

V is TRBV6-5 and J is TRBJ2-5; 8 bases line up with TRBD1. Germline V lookup: CDR1 MNHEY, CDR2 SVGAGI. V gave up 2 bases and J gave up 5 bases; unmatched junction bases: 7. CDR3 length equals 15 residues. CDR3 sequence reads: CASSYTDRGSETQYF. The DNA of the CDR3 is TGTGCCAGCAGTTACACTGACAGGGGTAGTGAGACCCAGTACTTC.

Only a few counts were recorded for this clonotype. This chain joins TRBV7-9 and TRBJ1-4; D gene unclear. CDR1 SEHNR and CDR2 FQNEAQ come from the germline V gene (reference sequence). The CDR3 covers 13 residues. Trimming shortened V by 1 base and J by 10 bases, and 10 bases separated the two germline ends. The CDR3 nucleotides read TGTGCCAGCAGCTTAGGAGAAGTTGGAAAACTGTTTTTT. Translation: CASSLGEVGKLFF.

The sample holds many counts of this clonotype. V is TRBV5-1 and J is TRBJ2-7; 9 bases map to TRBD1. Germline assignment: CDR1 SGHRS and CDR2 YFSETQ. J gave up 6 bases and V 1 base, and 11 bases lay outside the gene matches. This CDR3 is 16 amino acids long. The CDR3 DNA is TGCGCCAGCAGCTTGACGGTCTTGGACAGGGGAGCCGAGCAGTACTTC. It encodes CASSLTVLDRGAEQYF.

V gene TRBV7-8 combines with J gene TRBJ2-1; no definite D call. Trimming pared 5 bases from V and 1 base from J, leaving 9 bases between. This CDR3 region has 14 residues. Germline values: CDR1 SGHVS, CDR2 FQNEAQ. CDR3 sequence: CASSQRGSYNEQFF. As DNA, the CDR3 is TGTGCCAGCAGCCAAAGAGGTTCCTACAATGAGCAGTTCTTC.

The V gene is TRBV29-1, the J gene TRBJ2-1, with 7 positions matching TRBD2. This CDR3 is built from 14 residues. Losses at the gene ends were 6 bases for V and 4 bases for J; bases not matched to a gene: 9. Germline V gives CDR1 SQVTM, CDR2 ANQGSEA. CDR3 DNA: TGCAGCGTCTTCGGCGGGAGATTGTACAATGAGCAGTTCTTC. The encoded protein is CSVFGGRLYNEQFF.

The J gene is TRBJ2-6, the V gene TRBV11-2; tentative D call: TRBD1 (6 bases). The germline V gene encodes CDR1 SGHAT and CDR2 FQNNGV. CDR3 length: 16 amino acids. V was shortened by 5 bases and J by 2 bases, with 13 bases between the two germline ends. The CDR3 DNA sequence: TGTGCCAGCAGCAGTGTACAGGGCGCTGGGGCCAACGTCCTGACTTTC. This translates into CASSSVQGAGANVLTF. Based on the CDR3 plus reference TRBV11-2 and TRBJ2-6, the full variable domain is EAGVAQSPRYKIIEKRQSVAFWCNPISGHATLYWYQQILGQGPKLLIQFQNNGVVDDSQLPKDRFSAERLKGVDSTLKIQPAKLEDSAVYLCASSSVQGAGANVLTFGAGSRLTVL.

This clonotype was picked up a small number of times. The chain employs TRBV5-1 and TRBJ2-7; D unclear. The V gene's germline CDR1 is SGHRS and CDR2 YFSETQ. The CDR3 contains 13 residues. Trimming shortened V by 6 bases and J by 0 bases, and 10 bases separated the two germline ends. The CDR3 reads CASTQDVSYEQYF. CDR3 nucleotide sequence: TGCGCCAGCACCCAGGACGTCTCCTACGAGCAGTACTTC.

The V gene is TRBV10-3, the J gene TRBJ2-7; D not certain. The V gene lost 0 bases and the J gene lost 6 bases, with 9 bases spanning the gap. CDR3 size: 13 residues. The germline V gene has CDR1 ENHRY and CDR2 SYGVKD. CDR3 region: CAISESRAAEQYF. CDR3 DNA sequence: TGTGCCATCAGTGAGTCTCGGGCGGCCGAGCAGTACTTC.

The chain combines TRBV18 with TRBJ2-4; D is undetermined. V lost 3 bases and J lost 14, with 17 bases in between. CDR1 and CDR2 (germline): KGHSH, LQKENI. The CDR3 spans 13 residues. The CDR3 nucleotides are TGTGCCAGCTCACCCCCCGGCCGAACCTCGGAGTACTTC. Its protein is CASSPPGRTSEYF.

The CDR3 nucleotides read TGTGCCATCAGTGACAGGGTAGACTATGGCTACACCTTC. Translating gives CAISDRVDYGYTF. The J gene is TRBJ1-2, the V gene TRBV10-3, with TRBD1 as a possible D gene (5 bases). The CDR3 spans 13 residues. The V gene lost 3 bases and the J gene lost 3 bases, with 8 bases spanning the gap. Germline loops: CDR1 ENHRY, CDR2 SYGVKD.

This sequence joins TRBV20-1 and TRBJ2-3; 9 bases align to TRBD2. After removal of 3 bases from V and 6 bases from J, the junction contained 10 bases not matched to a gene. Germline loops: CDR1 DFQATT, CDR2 SNEGSKA (reference sequence). This CDR3 spans 15 amino acids. This CDR3 is CSARAPAGGYDTQYF. The DNA of the CDR3 is TGCAGTGCTAGGGCCCCGGCGGGGGGGTACGATACGCAGTATTTT.